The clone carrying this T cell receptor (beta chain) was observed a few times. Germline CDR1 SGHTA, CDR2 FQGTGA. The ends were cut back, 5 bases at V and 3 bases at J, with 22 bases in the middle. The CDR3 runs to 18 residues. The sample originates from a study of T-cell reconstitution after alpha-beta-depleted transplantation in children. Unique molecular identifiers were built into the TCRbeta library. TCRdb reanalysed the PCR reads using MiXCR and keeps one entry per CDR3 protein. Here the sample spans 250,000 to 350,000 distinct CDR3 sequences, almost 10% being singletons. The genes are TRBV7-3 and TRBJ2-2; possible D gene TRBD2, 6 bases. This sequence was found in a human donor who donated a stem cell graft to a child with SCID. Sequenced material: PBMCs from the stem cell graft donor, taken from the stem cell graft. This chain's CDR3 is CASSPGLGPSVYTGELFF. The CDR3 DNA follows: TGTGCCAGCAGCCCTGGGTTGGGGCCTAGCGTATACACCGGGGAGCTGTTTTTT.